This T cell receptor beta chain is drawn from a study of CD8+ T cells in alopecia areata. Study information: Twice a day, 5 to 10 mg of oral tofacitinib was administered to treated patients. General study findings and limits: Higher clonality was seen in lesional scalp than in normal scalp, especially in alopecia totalis/universalis. Scalp samples also yield sequences from resident alphabeta T cells of normal skin.

Following extraction, RNA underwent reverse transcription to cDNA, which served as the sequencing template. Method: immunoSEQ multiplex PCR; TCRdb's copy keeps in-frame clones and lacks some. The sample holds about 97,000 clones, 41% seen once. Of note for this clone: The antigen remains undetermined.

Sequencing was performed on CD4+ T cells sorted from blood. The clonotype comes from a human donor with alopecia areata.

This CDR3 reads CASSLVLAVGDTQYF. CDR3 in DNA: TGTGCCAGCAGCTTAGTTCTTGCGGTGGGAGATACGCAGTATTTT. This sequence joins TRBV7-9 and TRBJ2-3, with no clear D. The CDR3 has 15 residues. Germline V gene sequence: CDR1 SEHNR, CDR2 FQNEAQ (reference sequence). V was shortened by 1 base and J by 5 bases, with 13 bases between the two germline ends. Combining the CDR3 with reference TRBV7-9 and TRBJ2-3 gives the whole variable domain DTGVSQNPRHKITKRGQNVTFRCDPISEHNRLYWYRQTLGQGPEFLTYFQNEAQLEKSRLLSDRFSAERPKGSFSTLEIQRTEQGDSAMYLCASSLVLAVGDTQYFGPGTRLTVL.